This T cell receptor beta chain originates from a study of T cells in Graves' hyperthyroidism and ophthalmopathy. General study points: Most thyroid clonotypes expanded above 0.001 were also detected in blood. Ophthalmopathy was model-predicted a median around seven months pre-onset.

This clonotype was seen repeatedly, ten times or more. What it binds is not known. The CDR3 is 16 residues long. Trimming cost V 0 bases and J 4 bases, with 16 bases left between them. Germline lookup yields CDR1 DFQATT and CDR2 SNEGSKA (reference sequence). Amplified TCR beta CDR3 regions derived from RNA transcripts. The TCR CDR3 first-round RT-PCR relied on the HTBI primer set. In TCRdb, the multiplex PCR reads were re-called with MiXCR into one record per CDR3 protein. Of hundreds of thousands of distinct CDR3 sequences listed, 16% are singletons. The sequenced sample consisted of blood. The genes are TRBV20-1 and TRBJ2-1; D is unclear. The sequence was collected from a woman in her late teens or twenties with Graves' hyperthyroidism. CDR3 coding DNA: TGCAGTGCTAGAGAAGCCGCCCGAGGAGCGTACAATGAGCAGTTCTTC. Translating gives CSAREAARGAYNEQFF.